The T cell receptor beta chain under discussion was sequenced for a study of graft-versus-host responses after intestinal transplantation (dated by TCRdb to the early 2020s). General notes on the study: The transplants that recipients got were multivisceral, liver-intestinal, or isolated intestinal. Anti-thymocyte globulin induction was given to all recipients, followed by maintenance tacrolimus and steroids for around three years. Bulk TCR-beta CDR3 sequencing was used to track graft-versus-host and host-versus-graft alloreactive T cell clones in the graft, circulation and bone marrow after intestinal transplantation. Alloreactive clones were identified by sequencing pre-transplant mixed lymphocyte reaction products and comparing them with unstimulated pre-transplant donor and recipient T cells. The cohort enrolled fewer than 25 intestinal transplant recipients including one retransplant, and a few patients lacking pretransplant specimens were excluded. Donor T cell macrochimerism was defined as a peak of at least 4% donor T cells among recipient peripheral blood mononuclear cells. Samples from a few later patients were sequenced in-house on an Illumina MiSeq with MiXCR processing rather than by the commercial service. What the study reported, not specific to this receptor: High GvH to HvG T cell clonal ratios were observed in the allografts of patients with donor T cell macrochimerism. GvH clones turned up in recipient bone marrow, with some appearing earlier in ileal mucosa or blood, a pattern consistent with an intestinal mucosal origin. Conclusions were limited by the relatively low number and heterogeneity of intestinal transplant patients. Peak levels of circulating GvH clones were associated with declines in HvG clones early after transplant.

Points on this clone: Its antigen remains unidentified. The sample holds no much larger clone one base away, and base qualities are not on file.

After transplant, bone marrow was aspirated from the posterior iliac crest or from another site chosen by the physician. Library preparation used the immunoSEQ multiplex PCR assay. Adaptive Biotechnologies carried out high-throughput TCR-beta CDR3 sequencing of genomic DNA for most patients. On the study's bioinformatics: Adaptive's ImmunoSEQ software supplied the TCR sequencing data for 18 patients, while MiXCR and VDJtools were used to process a few other patients. CDR3 nucleotide sequences shared by donor and recipient were removed because the origin of these sequences could not be assigned. Alloreactive clones required at least 2-fold expansion over unstimulated cells and minimum CFSE-low frequency of 0.002% (template counts) or 0.001% (read counts). A clone was considered mappable if detected in the sequenced pre-transplant spleen, lymph node, or MLR CFSE-low populations of the donor or recipient. Cumulative frequency of alloreactive clones was calculated as a percentage of all sequences weighted by copy number. Not all clones reach the TCRdb copy of this immuneACCESS table, which keeps in-frame sequences only. Checked studies attribute under half of the gap to unresolved V genes and leave the rest unexplained. From that table come the V and J calls and clone size; the DNA was used to work out D and trimming. The sample table holds about 64,000 clones, of which roughly 92% were seen once. The ten largest make up less than 8% of the sample.

Sequencing was performed on bone marrow, taken 700 to 850 days after intestinal transplantation. The sequence came from a human patient who received an intestinal transplant, so some T cells may come from the graft donor.

The CDR3 protein sequence reads: CASSTLSPGPNEQFF. Read as DNA, the sequence is TGTGCCAGCAGTACCCTATCCCCTGGGCCCAATGAGCAGTTCTTC. The rearrangement combines TRBV27 with TRBJ2-1, with the identity of the D gene unclear. Including the terminal cysteine and phenylalanine, the CDR3 comprises 15 residues. Just CDR3 DNA is preserved here, 45 bases in frame from base 1. Based on the germline V gene (reference sequence), the CDR1 and CDR2 sequences are MNHEY and SMNVEV. Between the V and J ends, shortened by 5 bases and 6 bases respectively, the junction contains 17 bases.